This TCR beta chain appears in the sequencing data of a study of cytomegalovirus exposure and HLA in healthy donors. The CDR3 runs to 15 residues. Germline values: CDR1 SQVTM, CDR2 ANQGSEA. The trim removed 5 bases at V and 8 bases at J, leaving 13 bases unmatched. A few counts support this clone. The PCR ran on 60 Vbeta and 13 Jbeta primers. The data were produced by immunoSEQ multiplex PCR, yet TCRdb's version contains in-frame clones alone and is incomplete. The table shows approximately 140,000 clones, with 80% occurring only once. V is TRBV29-1 and J is TRBJ1-2; TRBD1 agrees at 11 bases. This TCR derives from a middle-aged woman in good health and CMV-seronegative. Sequencing was done on a sample of PBMCs. The CDR3 spells CSVYTGGTGGDGYTF. The CDR3 nucleotides read TGCAGCGTTTACACCGGAGGGACAGGGGGAGACGGCTACACCTTC.